The 2 T cell receptor beta chains given below trace back to one sample, sequenced in a study of vaccination and CD4 T cells after COVID-19. Treatment specified: approximately nine-day PBMC culture with coronavirus spike peptide pools or control peptides (ViraFEST assay). No cognate antigen is known for these TCRs. The Oncomine TCR Beta short-read assay sequenced DNA from cultured CD4+ T cells. In TCRdb, the PCR reads were re-called with MiXCR into one record per CDR3 protein. The sample yields 9,000 to 15,000 distinct CDR3 sequences, 60% to 75% seen once. Sequencing was performed on CD4+ T cells from blood, cultured in vitro. These receptor sequences come from a human donor who had recovered from COVID-19.

The chain links TRBV20-1 to TRBJ1-1; 8 positions agree with TRBD1. Trimming at V came to 6 bases and at J to 3 bases, leaving 9 bases not matched to a gene. The CDR3 runs to 14 residues. Per germline, CDR1 DFQATT and CDR2 SNEGSKA (reference sequence). CDR3 protein: CSAPGQGLYTEAFF. The CDR3 region has the DNA TGCAGTGCGCCCGGACAGGGCTTGTACACTGAAGCTTTCTTT.

V is TRBV7-2 and J is TRBJ2-7; D is uncertain. The ends were cut back, 4 bases at V and 5 bases at J, with 9 bases in the middle. The CDR3 has 12 residues. Germline V gene sequence: CDR1 SGHTA, CDR2 FQGNSA. CDR3 DNA sequence: TGTGCCAGCAGCTCGCTTTGGAACGAGCAGTACTTC. This gives the protein CASSSLWNEQYF.